These T cell receptor beta chains were read from a single sample in a study of T-cell memory formation after mild COVID-19. A single record per CDR3 protein comes from TCRdb applying MiXCR to the 5' RACE reads. The sample contains a few hundred thousand distinct CDR3 sequences, 15% to 20% of which appear only once. Material: PBMCs or a T cell subset sorted from them (not recorded which). The receptor set was obtained from a man aged 18 to 35 who had mild COVID-19 (a few samples of this study predate the infection). Cell type and time point are not known. Each CDR3 is given with its conserved first and last residue. A D gene is named only where the DNA matches it firmly. Only part of the rows carry a size: once, few, many, or a class if the clone is expanded.

j_gene | abundance | v_gene | d_gene | CDR3aa | CDR3nt
TRBJ1-1 | few | TRBV6-6 | . | CASRPNRDGNTEAFF | TGTGCCAGCAGACCTAACAGGGATGGCAACACTGAAGCTTTCTTT
TRBJ2-2 | . | TRBV7-7 | TRBD1 | CASSSQQGAGELFF | TGTGCTAGCAGCTCCCAACAGGGGGCCGGGGAGCTGTTTTTT
TRBJ1-1 | . | TRBV20-1 | . | CSASRQVRNTEAFF | TGCAGTGCTAGCCGACAGGTTAGGAACACTGAAGCTTTCTTT
TRBJ2-1 | . | TRBV5-1 | . | CASSLLDEQFF | TGCGCCAGCAGCTTGCTTGATGAGCAGTTCTTC
TRBJ1-6 | . | TRBV6-1 | . | CASSAGGGGSPLHF | TGTGCCAGCAGTGCCGGGGGAGGAGGTTCACCCCTCCACTTT
TRBJ1-5 | . | TRBV7-3 | . | CASSLNGDSNQPQHF | TGTGCCAGCAGCTTAAATGGGGACAGCAATCAGCCCCAGCATTTT
TRBJ1-2 | few | TRBV25-1 | . | CASSEYAGNGYTF | TGTGCCAGCAGTGAATACGCAGGGAATGGCTACACCTTC
TRBJ2-2 | . | TRBV5-1 | TRBD1 | CASSWGQLAGELFF | TGCGCCAGCAGCTGGGGACAGTTGGCAGGGGAGCTGTTTTTT
TRBJ2-3 | . | TRBV15 | . | CATSREVDTQYF | TGTGCCACCAGCAGAGAGGTCGATACGCAGTATTTT
TRBJ1-1 | many | TRBV29-1 | TRBD1 | CSVVLLQGATEAFF | TGCAGCGTTGTACTTCTACAGGGGGCCACTGAAGCTTTCTTT
TRBJ2-1 | few | TRBV7-2 | TRBD1 | CASSFGTGLNEQFF | TGTGCCAGCAGCTTCGGGACAGGGCTTAATGAGCAGTTCTTC
TRBJ2-1 | . | TRBV7-7 | . | CASSLAAGDNEQFF | TGTGCCAGCAGCTTAGCGGCCGGCGACAATGAGCAGTTCTTC
TRBJ2-3 | few | TRBV20-1 | TRBD2 | CSARDGGWRGGTDTQYF | TGCAGTGCTAGAGATGGGGGCTGGCGGGGGGGTACAGATACGCAGTATTTT
TRBJ2-1 | few | TRBV24-1 | . | CATSDAGSGRNEQFF | TGTGCCACCAGTGATGCGGGTTCAGGAAGGAATGAGCAGTTCTTC
TRBJ2-1 | few | TRBV10-3 | TRBD1 | CATGQGDYNEQFF | TGTGCCACCGGACAGGGGGATTACAATGAGCAGTTCTTC
TRBJ1-3 | few | TRBV6-5 | . | CASAIAEIGNTIYF | TGTGCCAGCGCAATCGCGGAGATCGGAAACACCATATATTTT
TRBJ1-1 | . | TRBV6-5 | . | CASSATELRAEAFF | TGTGCCAGCAGCGCCACCGAGTTGAGGGCTGAAGCTTTCTTT
TRBJ1-1 | few | TRBV9 | . | CASSAPGGAHEAFF | TGTGCCAGCAGCGCGCCCGGGGGGGCCCATGAAGCTTTCTTT
TRBJ1-1 | . | TRBV2 | TRBD1 | CATGTGVTEAFF | TGTGCCACCGGGACAGGGGTAACTGAAGCTTTCTTT
TRBJ2-3 | . | TRBV20-1 | TRBD2 | CSAYSGGADTQYF | TGCAGTGCTTATAGCGGGGGGGCTGATACGCAGTATTTT
TRBJ2-3 | . | TRBV4-1 | . | CASSPPVGGTDTQYF | TGCGCCAGCAGCCCCCCCGTTGGCGGCACAGATACGCAGTATTTT
TRBJ2-5 | few | TRBV11-1 | TRBD1 | CASSIDRGQKTQYF | TGTGCCAGCAGCATAGACAGGGGGCAGAAGACCCAGTACTTC
TRBJ1-1 | . | TRBV24-1 | . | CATTQVDRKSEAFF | TGTGCCACCACCCAAGTCGACCGCAAGTCTGAAGCTTTCTTT
TRBJ2-3 | few | TRBV6-5 | . | CASSYSGQDTDTQYF | TGTGCCAGCAGTTACTCGGGGCAGGACACAGATACGCAGTATTTT
TRBJ1-5 | . | TRBV19 | . | CASSFVHQPQHF | TGTGCCAGTAGTTTTGTCCATCAGCCCCAGCATTTT